The T cell receptor beta chain described here comes from a study of PD-1 blockade in classical Hodgkin lymphoma. Specified time point: cycle 4 day 1 (C4D1), after less than 7 weeks of nivolumab. Every patient was affected by relapse after autologous stem cell transplantation, while exposure to brentuximab vedotin was not uniform. The data were produced by immunoSEQ multiplex PCR, yet TCRdb's version contains in-frame clones alone and is incomplete. The sample lists some 100,000 clones, under 95% occurring once. V lost 4 bases, J lost 6 bases, and 14 bases lay in between. Germline lookup yields CDR1 SGHDT and CDR2 YYEEEE. CDR3 length: 14 amino acids.

The source of this sequence is a human donor with classical Hodgkin lymphoma. The chain employs TRBV5-6 and TRBJ1-5, with D possibly TRBD1 on 5 matching bases. This specimen was peripheral blood mononuclear cells (PBMCs), taken before the fourth cycle of nivolumab. This chain's CDR3 is CASSQGLEGQPQHF. The CDR3 region has the DNA TGTGCCAGCAGCCAGGGTTTGGAAGGTCAGCCCCAGCATTTT.